One sample yielded the 2 T cell receptor beta chains listed below, sequenced in a study of blood T cell repertoires in COVID-19. Sequencing used immunoSEQ multiplex PCR; TCRdb keeps in-frame clones, though not all of them. The top ten clones hold approximately 8% of a sample with 200,000 to 250,000 clones, 70% to 85% of them seen once. The material sequenced was peripheral blood. These receptors originate from a woman of 80 years or more with COVID-19, enrolled during active disease.

This clone was counted a single time. The chain has TRBV6-1 and TRBJ2-4, with D possibly matching TRBD1 (5 bases). Per germline, CDR1 MNHNS and CDR2 SASEGT. There are 17 residues in the CDR3. Trimming removed 2 bases at V and 0 bases at J, with 14 bases between. The CDR3 region has the DNA TGTGCCAGCAGTGAATTTGCAGTTGGGGCAGCCAAAAACATTCAGTACTTC. This sequence encodes CASSEFAVGAAKNIQYF.

CDR3 in amino acids: CASSLGTMVPDTQYF. The CDR3 nucleotides read TGTGCCAGCAGCTTAGGGACAATGGTTCCGGATACGCAGTATTTT. The chain links TRBV5-8 to TRBJ2-3, with D possibly TRBD1 on 6 matching bases. There are 15 residues in the CDR3. The germline CDR1 and CDR2 sequences are SGHTS and YDEGEE. V dropped 2 bases and J dropped 6 bases, with 16 bases sitting between them.